The source of this TCR beta chain is a study of shared clonotypes between healthy human individuals. Study-wide results and caveats: Researchers found naive subsets generally carried larger estimated richness than memory subsets.

Genomic DNA of each subset was evenly split across several immunoSEQ plates. Assay: immunoSEQ multiplex PCR; the TCRdb copy retains only in-frame clones and omits some. The top ten hold about 0.064% of the sample, which has under 650,000 clones, about 95% seen once. Remarks on this clone: What it recognizes is unknown.

The source material was naive CD4+ T cells sorted from blood. The subset denotes: CD45RA+ positively selected. The receptor's source is a woman between 25 and 40 years old in good health.

CDR3: CAAGGNYGYTF. The DNA of the CDR3 is TGTGCAGCGGGGGGGAACTATGGCTACACCTTC. The chain is built from TRBV7-9 and TRBJ1-2; D perhaps matches TRBD1 (5 bases). Germline V gene sequence: CDR1 SEHNR, CDR2 FQNEAQ (reference sequence). The CDR3 is made up of 11 amino acids.